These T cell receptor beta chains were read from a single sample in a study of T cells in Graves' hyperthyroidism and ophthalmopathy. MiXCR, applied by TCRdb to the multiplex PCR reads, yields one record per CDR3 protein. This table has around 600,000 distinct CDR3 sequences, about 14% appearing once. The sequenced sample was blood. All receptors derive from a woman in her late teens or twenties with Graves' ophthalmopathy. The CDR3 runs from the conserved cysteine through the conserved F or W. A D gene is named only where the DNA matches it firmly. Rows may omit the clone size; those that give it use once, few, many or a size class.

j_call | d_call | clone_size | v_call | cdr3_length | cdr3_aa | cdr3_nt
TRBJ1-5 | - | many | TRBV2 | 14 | CASSGSQGRQPQHF | TGTGCCAGCAGTGGGTCGCAGGGGAGGCAGCCCCAGCATTTT
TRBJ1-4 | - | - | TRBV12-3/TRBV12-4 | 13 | CASRWGRREKLFF | TGTGCCAGCAGGTGGGGGAGGCGGGAAAAACTGTTTTTT
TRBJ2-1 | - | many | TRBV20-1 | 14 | CSAGGSGASDEQFF | TGCAGTGCGGGGGGTTCGGGAGCGTCGGATGAGCAGTTCTTC
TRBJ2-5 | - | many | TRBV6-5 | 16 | CASSYVLALGGETQYF | TGTGCCAGCAGTTACGTCCTAGCGTTGGGTGGGGAGACCCAGTACTTC
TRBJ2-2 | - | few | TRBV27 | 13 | CASRVAQTGELFF | TGTGCCAGCAGAGTAGCGCAGACCGGGGAGCTGTTTTTT
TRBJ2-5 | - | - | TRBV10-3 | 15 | CATARGYAFQETQYF | TGTGCCACCGCCCGGGGGTATGCGTTCCAAGAGACCCAGTACTTC
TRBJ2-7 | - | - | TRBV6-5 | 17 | CASSYSGRPLMGEEQYF | TGTGCCAGCAGTTACTCGGGGCGGCCATTGATGGGGGAAGAGCAGTACTTC
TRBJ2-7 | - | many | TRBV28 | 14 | CASSSNSLPYEQYF | TGTGCCAGCAGTTCCAACAGTCTCCCCTACGAGCAGTACTTC
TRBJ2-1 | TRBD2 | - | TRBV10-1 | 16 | CASSWGGLAGGNEQFF | TGCGCCAGCAGTTGGGGGGGGCTAGCGGGAGGCAATGAGCAGTTCTTC
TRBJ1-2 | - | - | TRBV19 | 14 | CASSMSGQPYGYTF | TGTGCCAGTAGTATGTCAGGACAGCCCTATGGCTACACCTTC
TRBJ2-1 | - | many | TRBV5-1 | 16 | CASSLAGGLLPNEQFF | TGCGCCAGCAGCTTGGCAGGAGGACTCCTGCCCAATGAGCAGTTCTTC
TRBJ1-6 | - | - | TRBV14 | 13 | CASSQVRDSPLHF | TGTGCCAGCAGCCAAGTCCGGGATTCACCCCTCCACTTT
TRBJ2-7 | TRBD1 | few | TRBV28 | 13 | CASGPGQIYEQYF | TGTGCCAGTGGCCCGGGACAGATCTACGAGCAGTACTTC
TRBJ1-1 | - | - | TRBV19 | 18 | CASSRGQTILNLNTEAFF | TGTGCCAGTAGTCGAGGACAGACAATACTTAATTTGAACACTGAAGCTTTCTTT
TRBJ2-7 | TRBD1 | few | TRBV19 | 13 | CASSIPGGSEQYF | TGTGCCAGTAGTATTCCAGGGGGCAGCGAGCAGTACTTC
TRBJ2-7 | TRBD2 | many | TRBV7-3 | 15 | CASSRVAGVSYEQYF | TGTGCCAGCAGTCGAGTAGCGGGAGTTTCCTACGAGCAGTACTTC
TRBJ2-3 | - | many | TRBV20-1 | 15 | CSARDVRTSTDTQYF | TGCAGTGCTAGAGATGTACGAACCAGCACAGATACGCAGTATTTT
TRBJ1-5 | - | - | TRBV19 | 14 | CASSITSQNQPQHF | TGTGCCAGTAGTATCACTTCTCAGAATCAGCCCCAGCATTTT
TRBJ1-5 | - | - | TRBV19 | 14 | CASSIRVGNQPQHF | TGTGCCAGTAGTATAAGGGTTGGCAATCAGCCCCAGCATTTT
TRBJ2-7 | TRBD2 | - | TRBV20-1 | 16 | CSARLGGGRAIYEQYF | TGCAGTGCTAGATTAGGAGGCGGGAGGGCCATCTACGAGCAGTACTTC
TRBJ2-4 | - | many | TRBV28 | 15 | CASSRGSLAKNIQYF | TGTGCCAGCAGTAGGGGTTCTTTAGCCAAAAACATTCAGTACTTC
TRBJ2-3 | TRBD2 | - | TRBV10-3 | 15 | CAISRLAGEADTQYF | TGTGCCATCAGCCGACTAGCGGGAGAAGCAGATACGCAGTATTTT
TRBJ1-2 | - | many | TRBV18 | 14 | CASSPPGTYYGYTF | TGTGCCAGCTCACCACCAGGGACGTACTATGGCTACACCTTC
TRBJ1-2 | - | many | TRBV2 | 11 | CASSEARGKAF | TGTGCCAGCAGTGAAGCGCGGGGGAAAGCCTTC
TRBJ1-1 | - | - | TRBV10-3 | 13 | CAISVTTNTEAFF | TGTGCCATCAGTGTGACGACGAACACTGAAGCTTTCTTT
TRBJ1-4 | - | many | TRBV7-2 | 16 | CASSLRTVATNEKLFF | TGTGCCAGCAGCCTTAGGACGGTTGCAACTAATGAAAAACTGTTTTTT
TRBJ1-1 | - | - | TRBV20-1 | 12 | CSARQGDLEAFF | TGCAGTGCTAGACAGGGCGACCTTGAAGCTTTCTTT
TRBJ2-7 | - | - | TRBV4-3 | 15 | CASSQDDASSYEQYF | TGCGCCAGCAGCCAAGATGATGCCAGCTCCTACGAGCAGTACTTC
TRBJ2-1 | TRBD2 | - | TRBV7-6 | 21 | CASSLVPPGTSGRPSYNEQFF | TGTGCCAGCAGCTTAGTTCCTCCCGGGACTAGCGGGAGGCCCTCCTACAATGAGCAGTTCTTC
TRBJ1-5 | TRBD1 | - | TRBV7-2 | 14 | CASSKGTGDQPQHF | TGTGCCAGCAGCAAAGGGACAGGGGATCAGCCCCAGCATTTT
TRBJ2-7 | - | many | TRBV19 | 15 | CASRFRGDMLYEQYF | TGTGCCAGTAGGTTCAGGGGGGACATGCTGTACGAGCAGTACTTC
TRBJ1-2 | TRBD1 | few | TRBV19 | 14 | CASSIRDRVGSYTF | TGTGCCAGTAGTATCCGGGACAGGGTGGGAAGCTACACCTTC
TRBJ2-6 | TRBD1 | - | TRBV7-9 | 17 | CASSATGALSGANVLTF | TGTGCCAGCAGCGCTACAGGGGCTCTCTCTGGGGCCAACGTCCTGACTTTC